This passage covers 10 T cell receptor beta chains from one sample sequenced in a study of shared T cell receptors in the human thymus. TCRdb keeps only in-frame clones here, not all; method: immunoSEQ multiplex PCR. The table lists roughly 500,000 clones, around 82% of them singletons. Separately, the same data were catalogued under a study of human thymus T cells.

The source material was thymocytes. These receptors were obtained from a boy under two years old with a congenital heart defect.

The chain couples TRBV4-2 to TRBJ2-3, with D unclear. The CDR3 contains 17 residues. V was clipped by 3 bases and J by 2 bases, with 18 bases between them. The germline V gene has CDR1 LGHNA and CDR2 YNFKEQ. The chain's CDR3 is CASSHYAWKRSTDTQYF. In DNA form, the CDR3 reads TGTGCCAGCAGCCATTATGCGTGGAAGCGATCCACAGATACGCAGTATTTT.

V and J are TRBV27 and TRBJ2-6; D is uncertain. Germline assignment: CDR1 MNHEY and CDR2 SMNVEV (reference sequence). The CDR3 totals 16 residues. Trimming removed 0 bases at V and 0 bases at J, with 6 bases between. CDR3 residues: CASSLSPGSGANVLTF. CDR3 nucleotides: TGTGCCAGCAGTTTATCCCCGGGCTCTGGGGCCAACGTCCTGACTTTC.

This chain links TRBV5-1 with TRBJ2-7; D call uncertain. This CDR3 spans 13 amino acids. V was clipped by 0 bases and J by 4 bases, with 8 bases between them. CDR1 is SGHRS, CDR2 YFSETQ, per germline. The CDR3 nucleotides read TGCGCCAGCAGCTTGGAACTGAGTTACGAGCAGTACTTC. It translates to CASSLELSYEQYF.

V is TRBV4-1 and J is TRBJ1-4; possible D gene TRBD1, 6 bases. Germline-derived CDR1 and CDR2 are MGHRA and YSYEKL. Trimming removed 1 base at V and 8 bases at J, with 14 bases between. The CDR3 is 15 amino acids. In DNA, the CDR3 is TGCGCCAGCAGCCAAGCAAGTGGGGGCAGGGAAAAACTGTTTTTT. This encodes CASSQASGGREKLFF.

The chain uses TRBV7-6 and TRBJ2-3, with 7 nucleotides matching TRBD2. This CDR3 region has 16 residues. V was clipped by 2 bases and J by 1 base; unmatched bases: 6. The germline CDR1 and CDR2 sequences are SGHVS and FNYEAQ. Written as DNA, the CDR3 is TGTGCCAGCAGCTTACTGCGGGAGACGGGCACAGATACGCAGTATTTT. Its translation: CASSLLRETGTDTQYF.

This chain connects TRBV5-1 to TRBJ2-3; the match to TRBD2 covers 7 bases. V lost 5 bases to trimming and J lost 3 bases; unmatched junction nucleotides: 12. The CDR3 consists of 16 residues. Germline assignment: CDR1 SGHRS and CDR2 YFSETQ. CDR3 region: CASSWRGGRGTDTQYF. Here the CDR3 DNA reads TGCGCCAGCAGTTGGAGGGGCGGGAGAGGGACAGATACGCAGTATTTT.

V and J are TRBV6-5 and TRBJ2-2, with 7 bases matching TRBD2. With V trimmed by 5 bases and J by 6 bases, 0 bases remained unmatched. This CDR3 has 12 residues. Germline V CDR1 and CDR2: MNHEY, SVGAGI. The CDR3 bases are TGTGCCAGCAGTGGGGGGGCCGGGGAGCTGTTTTTT. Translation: CASSGGAGELFF.

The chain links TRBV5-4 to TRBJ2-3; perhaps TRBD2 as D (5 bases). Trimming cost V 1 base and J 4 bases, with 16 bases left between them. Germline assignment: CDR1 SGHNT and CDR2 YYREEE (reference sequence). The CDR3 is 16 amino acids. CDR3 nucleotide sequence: TGTGCCAGCAGCTTGACTAGTCCCGGTGCGGCAGATACGCAGTATTTT. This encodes CASSLTSPGAADTQYF.

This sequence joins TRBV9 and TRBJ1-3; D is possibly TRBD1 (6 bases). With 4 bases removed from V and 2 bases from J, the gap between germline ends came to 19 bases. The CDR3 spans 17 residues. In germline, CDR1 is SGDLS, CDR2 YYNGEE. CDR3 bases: TGTGCCAGCAGCCCCCATTCCACAGGGAGGGCTGGAAACACCATATATTTT. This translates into CASSPHSTGRAGNTIYF.

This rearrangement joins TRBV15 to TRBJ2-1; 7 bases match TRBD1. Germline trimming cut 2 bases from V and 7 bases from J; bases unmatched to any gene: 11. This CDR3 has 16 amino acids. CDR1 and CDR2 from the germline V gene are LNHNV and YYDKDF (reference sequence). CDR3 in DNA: TGTGCCACCAGCAGATGGCAGACAGGGCTTGGGAATGAGCAGTTCTTC. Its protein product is CATSRWQTGLGNEQFF.